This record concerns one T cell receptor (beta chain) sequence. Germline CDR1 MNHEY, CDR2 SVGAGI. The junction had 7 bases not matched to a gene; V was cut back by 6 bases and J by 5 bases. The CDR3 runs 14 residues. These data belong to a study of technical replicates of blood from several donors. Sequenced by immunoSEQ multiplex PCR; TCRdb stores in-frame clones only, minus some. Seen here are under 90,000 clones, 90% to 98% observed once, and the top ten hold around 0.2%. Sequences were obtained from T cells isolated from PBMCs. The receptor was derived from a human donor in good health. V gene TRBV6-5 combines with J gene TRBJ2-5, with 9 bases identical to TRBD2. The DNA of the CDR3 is TGTGCCAGCAGCGGGGGCGGGAGGGGGGAGACCCAGTACTTC. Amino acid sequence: CASSGGGRGETQYF.